This is a list of T cell receptor beta chains from one sample in a study of CD8+ T cells in alopecia areata. The table came from immunoSEQ multiplex PCR; TCRdb's copy has only in-frame clones and leaves some out. The sample carries about 210,000 clones, about 64% recorded once. This specimen was CD4+ T cells sorted from blood, taken at week 4, from a patient treated with tofacitinib. These TCRs come from a human donor with alopecia areata. Each CDR3 is given with its conserved first and last residue. D genes are given only for firm matches. Expanded clones get a size class; other rows say once, few or many, or leave the size out.

V: TRBV4-2; J: TRBJ2-4; D: TRBD1; size: .; CDR3: CASSQAGTGTNIQYF; DNA: TGTGCCAGCAGCCAAGCGGGGACAGGGACAAACATTCAGTACTTC
V: TRBV10-3; J: TRBJ1-1; D: TRBD1; size: .; CDR3: CAISDDRVGTEAFF; DNA: TGTGCCATCAGTGATGACAGGGTGGGCACTGAAGCTTTCTTT
V: TRBV9; J: TRBJ2-5; D: .; size: .; CDR3: CASSGLRGGGETQYF; DNA: TGTGCCAGCAGCGGACTACGGGGAGGAGGGGAGACCCAGTACTTC
V: TRBV5-1; J: TRBJ2-6; D: .; size: .; CDR3: CASSLLGDVSSGANVLTF; DNA: TGCGCCAGCAGCCTGTTGGGGGATGTCAGCTCTGGGGCCAACGTCCTGACTTTC
V: TRBV4-1; J: TRBJ1-2; D: .; size: .; CDR3: CASSQDLTENYGYTF; DNA: TGCGCCAGCAGCCAAGATTTAACTGAGAACTATGGCTACACCTTC
V: TRBV5-1; J: TRBJ1-1; D: .; size: .; CDR3: CASSLEGGTEAFF; DNA: TGCGCCAGCAGCTTGGAGGGCGGGACTGAAGCTTTCTTT
V: TRBV6-4; J: TRBJ1-2; D: TRBD1; size: .; CDR3: CATTTGRGYTF; DNA: TGTGCCACTACGACAGGGCGGGGCTACACCTTC
V: TRBV7-9; J: TRBJ1-2; D: .; size: .; CDR3: CASSLDPGKGYTF; DNA: TGTGCCAGCAGCTTAGATCCAGGGAAGGGCTACACCTTC
V: TRBV6-6; J: TRBJ1-6; D: TRBD1; size: .; CDR3: CASSYERQGNSPLHF; DNA: TGTGCCAGCAGTTACGAACGACAGGGGAATTCACCCCTCCACTTT
V: TRBV30; J: TRBJ1-1; D: TRBD1; size: .; CDR3: CAWSVLTGGTEAFF; DNA: TGTGCCTGGAGTGTACTGACAGGGGGGACTGAAGCTTTCTTT
V: TRBV6-5; J: TRBJ2-2; D: .; size: .; CDR3: CASSYSYRAVTGELFF; DNA: TGTGCCAGCAGTTACTCGTACCGGGCTGTCACCGGGGAGCTGTTTTTT
V: TRBV6-6; J: TRBJ2-3; D: .; size: .; CDR3: CASSPTLYTQYF; DNA: TGTGCCAGCAGTCCCACTCTGTATACGCAGTATTTT
V: TRBV27; J: TRBJ2-6; D: .; size: once; CDR3: CASRRGANVLTF; DNA: TGTGCCAGCAGAAGGGGGGCCAACGTCCTGACTTTC
V: TRBV7-2; J: TRBJ2-3; D: .; size: .; CDR3: CASSLDYTDTQYF; DNA: TGTGCCAGCAGCCTCGACTACACAGATACGCAGTATTTT
V: TRBV5-6; J: TRBJ1-5; D: TRBD1; size: .; CDR3: CASSLGTGGSNQPQHF; DNA: TGTGCCAGCAGCTTGGGGACAGGGGGAAGCAATCAGCCCCAGCATTTT
V: TRBV9; J: TRBJ1-6; D: .; size: once; CDR3: CASSVGRSPLHF; DNA: TGTGCCAGCAGCGTAGGGAGGTCACCCCTCCACTTT
V: TRBV5-5; J: TRBJ2-7; D: .; size: .; CDR3: CASSSQGGPYEQYF; DNA: TGTGCCAGCAGCTCGCAGGGGGGCCCCTACGAGCAGTACTTC
V: TRBV2; J: TRBJ2-1; D: TRBD1; size: .; CDR3: CASIQGESYNEQFF; DNA: TGTGCCAGCATCCAGGGGGAATCCTACAATGAGCAGTTCTTC
V: TRBV2; J: TRBJ1-1; D: TRBD1; size: .; CDR3: CASLGQGDGTEAFF; DNA: TGTGCCAGCTTGGGACAGGGGGATGGCACTGAAGCTTTCTTT
V: TRBV5-6; J: TRBJ2-5; D: TRBD2; size: few; CDR3: CASSSGLAEETQYF; DNA: TGTGCCAGCAGCTCTGGACTAGCGGAAGAGACCCAGTACTTC
V: TRBV4-3; J: TRBJ1-1; D: .; size: few; CDR3: CASSQDRDTEAFF; DNA: TGCGCCAGCAGCCAAGATCGGGACACTGAAGCTTTCTTT
V: TRBV5-1; J: TRBJ1-6; D: TRBD1; size: .; CDR3: CASSLRTGGAMKNSPLHF; DNA: TGCGCCAGCAGCCTGCGGACAGGGGGCGCGATGAAGAATTCACCCCTCCACTTT
V: TRBV11-3; J: TRBJ1-4; D: .; size: .; CDR3: CASSSRGRNEKLFF; DNA: TGTGCCAGCAGCTCCCGGGGCCGTAATGAAAAACTGTTTTTT
V: TRBV19; J: TRBJ2-2; D: .; size: few; CDR3: CASSMRSGELFF; DNA: TGTGCCAGTAGTATGAGGTCCGGGGAGCTGTTTTTT
V: TRBV20-1; J: TRBJ1-2; D: .; size: .; CDR3: CSAQSNYGYTF; DNA: TGCAGTGCCCAATCTAACTATGGCTACACCTTC
V: TRBV4-1; J: TRBJ1-2; D: .; size: .; CDR3: CASSQNLIFGVDYGYTF; DNA: TGCGCCAGCAGCCAAAATCTTATATTCGGGGTGGACTATGGCTACACCTTC
V: TRBV5-1; J: TRBJ2-2; D: TRBD1; size: .; CDR3: CATSDRVNTGELFF; DNA: TGCGCCACCTCGGACAGGGTGAACACCGGGGAGCTGTTTTTT
V: TRBV10-3; J: TRBJ2-7; D: .; size: .; CDR3: CAIRSEYEQYF; DNA: TGTGCCATCAGATCAGAATACGAGCAGTACTTC
V: TRBV2; J: TRBJ1-2; D: .; size: .; CDR3: CASSLTLMIGYTF; DNA: TGTGCCAGCAGCCTCACTTTGATGATAGGCTACACCTTC
V: TRBV29-1; J: TRBJ1-2; D: TRBD1; size: .; CDR3: CSVEEGASGYTF; DNA: TGCAGCGTTGAGGAGGGGGCGTCTGGCTACACCTTC
V: TRBV4-3; J: TRBJ1-6; D: .; size: .; CDR3: CASSQDEGLSPLHF; DNA: TGCGCCAGCAGCCAAGATGAGGGCCTCTCACCCCTCCACTTT
V: TRBV4-3; J: TRBJ2-7; D: TRBD2; size: few; CDR3: CASSQGGGVSYEQYF; DNA: TGCGCCAGCAGCCAAGGCGGGGGGGTCTCCTACGAGCAGTACTTC
V: TRBV5-6; J: TRBJ1-1; D: .; size: .; CDR3: CASSRETEAFF; DNA: TGTGCCAGCAGCCGCGAAACTGAAGCTTTCTTT
V: TRBV5-1; J: TRBJ1-1; D: .; size: .; CDR3: CASRPGGVDNEAFF; DNA: TGCGCCAGCCGCCCTGGGGGGGTCGATAATGAAGCTTTCTTT
V: TRBV18; J: TRBJ1-5; D: .; size: .; CDR3: CASSPQGPHSNQPQHF; DNA: TGTGCCAGCTCACCTCAGGGGCCCCATAGCAATCAGCCCCAGCATTTT
V: TRBV4-3; J: TRBJ2-5; D: .; size: .; CDR3: CASSQDHGGPGTQYF; DNA: TGCGCCAGCAGCCAAGATCACGGGGGCCCAGGTACCCAGTACTTC
V: TRBV19; J: TRBJ2-5; D: TRBD1; size: .; CDR3: CASTDRGQETQYF; DNA: TGTGCCAGTACTGACAGGGGGCAAGAGACCCAGTACTTC
V: TRBV30; J: TRBJ2-7; D: .; size: .; CDR3: CAWSGGGIGLEQYF; DNA: TGTGCCTGGAGTGGAGGAGGGATTGGGCTGGAGCAGTACTTC
V: TRBV5-1; J: TRBJ1-6; D: .; size: .; CDR3: CASSLEGRGDNSPLHF; DNA: TGCGCCAGCAGCTTGGAGGGCAGGGGCGATAATTCACCCCTCCACTTT
V: TRBV4-3; J: TRBJ1-1; D: .; size: .; CDR3: CASSQETGVEAFF; DNA: TGCGCCAGCAGCCAAGAGACGGGCGTTGAAGCTTTCTTT
V: TRBV2; J: TRBJ1-6; D: TRBD1; size: few; CDR3: CASSQTGWRSPLHF; DNA: TGTGCCAGCAGTCAGACAGGGTGGCGGTCACCCCTCCACTTT
V: TRBV18; J: TRBJ1-2; D: .; size: few; CDR3: CASSNYGRPDGYTF; DNA: TGTGCCAGCTCAAATTACGGGAGGCCGGATGGCTACACCTTC
V: TRBV10-3; J: TRBJ2-1; D: .; size: few; CDR3: CATGGQVYNEQFF; DNA: TGTGCCACTGGAGGGCAGGTCTACAATGAGCAGTTCTTC
V: TRBV29-1; J: TRBJ2-7; D: TRBD1; size: .; CDR3: CSVHGTGGYEQYF; DNA: TGCAGCGTTCACGGGACAGGGGGCTACGAGCAGTACTTC
V: TRBV6-5; J: TRBJ2-1; D: TRBD2; size: .; CDR3: CASRPSGGDEQFF; DNA: TGTGCCAGCAGACCTAGCGGGGGCGATGAGCAGTTCTTC
V: TRBV6-1; J: TRBJ1-5; D: .; size: few; CDR3: CASSEGGAPTIQPQHF; DNA: TGTGCCAGCAGTGAAGGTGGGGCCCCTACAATTCAGCCCCAGCATTTT
V: TRBV7-2; J: TRBJ1-1; D: .; size: .; CDR3: CASSRGVMNTEAFF; DNA: TGTGCCAGCAGCCGGGGGGTAATGAACACTGAAGCTTTCTTT
V: TRBV29-1; J: TRBJ1-4; D: .; size: .; CDR3: CSVGDGTNEKLFF; DNA: TGCAGCGTGGGCGATGGGACTAATGAAAAACTGTTTTTT